Listed here are 20 T cell receptor beta chains from one sample, sequenced in a study of cytomegalovirus exposure and HLA in healthy donors. TCRdb keeps only in-frame clones here, not all; method: immunoSEQ multiplex PCR. The sample consists of 65,000 to 70,000 clones, approximately 91% of them appearing once. Sequenced input: PBMCs. All receptors derive from a man younger than 30 in good health and CMV-seronegative.

This clone has just one count. The CDR3 sequence is CATAKGVRADYGYTF. DNA of the CDR3: TGTGCCACCGCTAAGGGGGTCAGGGCGGACTATGGCTACACCTTC. The genes are TRBV19 and TRBJ1-2; maybe TRBD1 (6 bases). CDR1 is LNHDA, CDR2 SQIVND, per germline (reference sequence). Trimming stripped 10 bases from V and 3 bases from J, with 21 bases between. The CDR3 consists of 15 residues.

J is TRBJ2-1 and V is TRBV2; D call uncertain. Germline values: CDR1 SNHLY, CDR2 FYNNEI. There are 15 residues in the CDR3. V shed 2 bases and J shed 0 bases, with 8 bases lying between them. CDR3 amino acids: CASSEMPSSYNEQFF. DNA of the CDR3: TGTGCCAGCAGTGAAATGCCGAGCTCCTACAATGAGCAGTTCTTC. The entire variable domain, with the rest obtained from reference TRBV2 and TRBJ2-1, is as follows: EPEVTQTPSHQVTQMGQEVILRCVPISNHLYFYWYRQILGQKVEFLVSFYNNEISEKSEIFDDQFSVERPDGSNFTLKIRSTKLEDSAMYFCASSEMPSSYNEQFFGPGTRLTVL.

The chain carries TRBV5-1 and TRBJ2-1; the D gene is possibly TRBD1 (7 bases). V was clipped by 4 bases and J by 6 bases, with 17 bases between them. Looked up from germline, CDR1 is SGHRS and CDR2 is YFSETQ. CDR3 length: 15 amino acids. The CDR3 sequence: CASSPAGQLINEQFF. The CDR3 DNA is TGCGCCAGCAGCCCGGCGGGACAGCTTATCAATGAGCAGTTCTTC. Full variable domain (rest looked up from reference TRBV5-1 and TRBJ2-1): KAGVTQTPRYLIKTRGQQVTLSCSPISGHRSVSWYQQTPGQGLQFLFEYFSETQRNKGNFPGRFSGRQFSNSRSEMNVSTLELGDSALYLCASSPAGQLINEQFFGPGTRLTVL.

V and J are TRBV7-3 and TRBJ2-2; the D is unclear. The CDR3 has 16 amino acids. Germline CDR1 is SGHTA and CDR2 is FQGTGA. V lost 5 bases, J lost 6 bases, and 19 bases lay in between. The CDR3 coding sequence is TGTGCCAGCAGCCTTGGGCGACAACCCCCTGCCGGGGAGCTGTTTTTT. Its translation: CASSLGRQPPAGELFF.

On this clone: One junction end disagrees with the germline gene, perhaps due to a read error. The gene calls are TRBV30 and TRBJ2-1; perhaps TRBD2 as D (6 bases). Germline CDR1 reads GTSNPN; CDR2 reads SVGIG (reference sequence). This CDR3 comprises 13 residues. CDR3 sequence: CTGAQSSYNEQFF. The CDR3 nucleotides read TGCACGGGAGCGCAGAGCTCCTACAATGAGCAGTTCTTC. Complete variable domain (other parts from reference TRBV30 and TRBJ2-1): SQTIHQWPATLVQPVGSPLSLECTVEGTSNPNLYWYRQAAGRGLQLLFYSVGIGQISSEVPQNLSASRPQDRQFILSSKKLLLSDSGFYLCTGAQSSYNEQFFGPGTRLTVL.

The gene calls are TRBV30 and TRBJ2-1, with a possible D match to TRBD2 (5 bases). The CDR3 contains 14 residues. Germline V gives CDR1 GTSNPN, CDR2 SVGIG (reference sequence). Trimming removed 2 bases at V and 3 bases at J, with 11 bases between. The CDR3 is CAWSSSSIYNEQFF. CDR3 DNA: TGTGCCTGGAGTTCTAGCAGCATCTACAATGAGCAGTTCTTC.

The chain couples TRBV29-1 to TRBJ2-2; tentatively, D is TRBD2 (6 bases). The CDR3 runs to 15 residues. V was trimmed by 5 bases and J by 1 base, leaving 14 bases between them. Germline V gene data show CDR1 as SQVTM and CDR2 as ANQGSEA. CDR3 in amino acids: CSVNGGRGNTGELFF. The CDR3 DNA reads as TGCAGCGTTAACGGAGGGCGGGGGAACACCGGGGAGCTGTTTTTT.

The chain joins TRBV5-4 to TRBJ2-5; D ambiguous. The CDR3 consists of 13 residues. Trimming removed 2 bases at V and 4 bases at J, with 9 bases between. In germline, CDR1 is SGHNT, CDR2 YYREEE (reference sequence). The CDR3 sequence is CASSFEPGETQYF. The CDR3 bases are TGTGCCAGCAGCTTCGAGCCAGGAGAGACCCAGTACTTC.

This chain joins TRBV5-1 and TRBJ1-1; 8 bases match TRBD1. Germline V gene lookup returns CDR1 SGHRS and CDR2 YFSETQ. This CDR3 has 16 amino acids. V was pared by 4 bases and J by 1 base, with 9 bases of the junction left unmatched. CDR3 region: CASSQQGVFENTEAFF. CDR3 nucleotides: TGCGCCAGCAGCCAACAGGGGGTTTTTGAGAACACTGAAGCTTTCTTT. The variable domain in full, with the rest retrieved from reference TRBV5-1 and TRBJ1-1, is KAGVTQTPRYLIKTRGQQVTLSCSPISGHRSVSWYQQTPGQGLQFLFEYFSETQRNKGNFPGRFSGRQFSNSRSEMNVSTLELGDSALYLCASSQQGVFENTEAFFGQGTRLTVV.

This sequence joins TRBV5-1 and TRBJ1-2; 7 positions agree with TRBD1. Germline values: CDR1 SGHRS, CDR2 YFSETQ. The ends lost 5 bases at V and 2 bases at J; junction bases unmatched: 9. There are 15 residues in the CDR3. The CDR3 reads CASSEAPGQNYGYTF. The CDR3 bases are TGCGCCAGCAGTGAAGCCCCGGGACAGAACTATGGCTACACCTTC.

The chain carries TRBV11-2 and TRBJ2-7; D perhaps matches TRBD2 (5 bases). V was trimmed by 1 base and J by 1 base, leaving 8 bases between them. This CDR3 has 14 residues. Germline CDR1 and CDR2: SGHAT and FQNNGV. The CDR3, as DNA: TGTGCCAGCAGCTTAGGGACTTCTTCCTACGAGCAGTACTTC. It yields the protein CASSLGTSSYEQYF.

The chain uses TRBV30 and TRBJ1-2, with 9 bases identical to TRBD1. Germline lookup yields CDR1 GTSNPN and CDR2 SVGIG (reference sequence). J lost 4 bases, V lost 2 bases, and 5 bases had no gene match. This CDR3 has 14 residues. In DNA form, the CDR3 reads TGTGCCTGGAGTAGCACAGGGGGCCTCTATGGCTACACCTTC. It translates to CAWSSTGGLYGYTF.

This clone was counted once. The CDR3 nucleotides are TGTGCCAGCAGTTATGGGACCTCAGGGGGCCGGGAGCTGTTTTTT. Protein product: CASSYGTSGGRELFF. The rearrangement links TRBV28 to TRBJ2-2; 8 bases match TRBD1. This CDR3 spans 15 amino acids. The germline V gene has CDR1 MDHEN and CDR2 SYDVKM. V was pared by 4 bases and J by 9 bases, with 10 bases of the junction left unmatched.

This clone was observed a few times. The rearrangement uses TRBV4-2 and TRBJ2-7, with 7 bases identical to TRBD2. J was trimmed by 2 bases and V by 1 base; bases with no gene match: 8. This CDR3 spans 16 amino acids. Per the germline V gene, CDR1 is LGHNA and CDR2 is YNFKEQ. The CDR3 region is CASSQGLREFPYEQYF. CDR3 coding DNA: TGTGCCAGCAGCCAAGGGCTGCGGGAGTTCCCCTACGAGCAGTACTTC.

This clone was detected once. The chain carries TRBV28 and TRBJ1-1; maybe TRBD1 (5 bases). CDR3 length equals 15 residues. Germline CDR1 and CDR2: MDHEN and SYDVKM. The DNA of the CDR3 is TGTGCTCTAAGTCAGGGAACAAATGGGAACACTGAAGCTTTCTTT. Amino acid sequence: CALSQGTNGNTEAFF.

V and J are TRBV28 and TRBJ1-2, with D perhaps TRBD1 (6 bases). CDR1 MDHEN and CDR2 SYDVKM come from the germline V gene. This CDR3 has 13 amino acids. Trimming left V 3 bases short and J 4 bases short, with 9 bases between. The CDR3 DNA is TGTGCCAGCAGTTTTCAGGACAGCTATGGCTACACCTTC. It codes for CASSFQDSYGYTF.

The chain uses TRBV5-1 and TRBJ1-2; D is unresolved. Trimming removed 3 bases from V and 5 bases from J, with 14 bases in between. This CDR3 has 14 amino acids. Germline CDR1 reads SGHRS; CDR2 reads YFSETQ. The CDR3 DNA follows: TGCGCCAGCAGCTGGGCTGGACGGGAATATGGCTACACCTTC. Translating it yields CASSWAGREYGYTF.

For the CDR3, the DNA is TGTGCCAACGAGCCCGCGGGAGCGCCAGATACGCAGTATTTT. The encoded protein is CANEPAGAPDTQYF. This chain links TRBV28 with TRBJ2-3, with 7 bases fitting TRBD2. J was trimmed by 4 bases and V by 10 bases; bases with no gene match: 11. Looked up from germline, CDR1 is MDHEN and CDR2 is SYDVKM. The CDR3 consists of 14 residues.

This chain joins TRBV7-2 and TRBJ2-7; maybe TRBD2 (5 bases). The CDR3 has 14 residues. The ends were cut back, 6 bases at V and 0 bases at J, with 12 bases in the middle. Germline CDR1 reads SGHTA; CDR2 reads FQGNSA. Here the CDR3 reads CASRSQTTSYEQYF. The CDR3 DNA is TGTGCCAGCAGATCCCAGACTACCTCCTACGAGCAGTACTTC.

The rearrangement uses TRBV4-2 and TRBJ2-7; no definite D call. V lost 6 bases to trimming and J lost 3 bases, with 12 bases between them. Germline V gene lookup returns CDR1 LGHNA and CDR2 YNFKEQ. The CDR3 contains 13 residues. The CDR3 region is CASSPAGRYEQYF. In DNA form, the CDR3 reads TGTGCCAGCAGTCCCGCTGGGCGCTACGAGCAGTACTTC.